A single sample gave rise to the 15 T cell receptor beta chains below, sequenced in a study of identical twins. MiXCR was run by TCRdb on the 5' RACE reads, yielding one entry per CDR3 protein. The table shows about 570,000 distinct CDR3 sequences, with just under 10% occurring only once. These same data were also listed under a study on yellow fever vaccine responses in identical twins.

Sequences were obtained from PBMCs. The source of these receptors is a woman between 18 and 30 years old in good health.

This clonotype was seen just once. Just one base apart from a much larger clone, this may be a read error. The chain uses TRBV5-6 and TRBJ1-5; no clear D gene. V was shortened by 2 bases and J by 6 bases, with 15 bases between the two germline ends. CDR1 is SGHDT, CDR2 YYEEEE, per germline. The CDR3 sequence is 15 residues long. The CDR3 sequence is CASSFGSGSVQPQHF. CDR3 bases: TGTGCCAGCAGCTTCGGGTCAGGATCTGTTCAGCCCCAGCATTTT.

This clonotype was observed a few times. The gene calls are TRBV20-1 and TRBJ2-7; 8 bases map to TRBD1. The CDR3 is 13 residues long. After removal of 4 bases from V and 4 bases from J, the junction contained 6 bases not matched to a gene. Germline V CDR1 and CDR2: DFQATT, SNEGSKA (reference sequence). CDR3 amino acids: CSATNQGAYEQYF. CDR3 DNA: TGCAGTGCTACGAATCAGGGGGCATACGAGCAGTACTTC.

The chain combines TRBV7-9 with TRBJ2-2; 7 nucleotides match TRBD1. V trimming: 4 bases; J trimming: 4 bases; junction bases outside the gene matches: 9. The germline CDR1 and CDR2 sequences are SEHNR and FQNEAQ (reference sequence). The CDR3 extends over 16 amino acids. The DNA for the CDR3 is TGTGCCAGCAGCTCTGGAAGGGGGCTGGGCACCGGGGAGCTGTTTTTT. Its translation: CASSSGRGLGTGELFF.

This clonotype occurred a few times. V is TRBV29-1 and J is TRBJ2-2; D tentatively fits TRBD1 or TRBD2 (6 bases each). Germline values: CDR1 SQVTM, CDR2 ANQGSEA. Between the trimmed V and J ends, which lost 7 bases and 3 bases, there was a span of 15 bases. The CDR3 is 14 residues long. As DNA, the CDR3 is TGCAGCGCCTTGGGGGGCGCTTACACCGGGGAGCTGTTTTTT. Translating gives CSALGGAYTGELFF.

The chain employs TRBV5-4 and TRBJ2-3; the D call may be TRBD1 or TRBD2 (5 bases each). There are 12 residues in the CDR3. The germline CDR1 and CDR2 sequences are SGHNT and YYREEE (reference sequence). Trimming cost V 7 bases and J 5 bases, with 11 bases left between them. CDR3 residues: CASRRDRDTQYF. As DNA, the CDR3 is TGTGCCAGCCGTCGGGACCGAGATACGCAGTATTTT.

This clonotype was counted only a few times. This chain links TRBV2 with TRBJ2-1, with TRBD1 identical over 11 bases. The V gene end was trimmed by 7 bases and the J gene end by 5 bases; junction bases not matched to a gene: 4. Germline loops: CDR1 SNHLY, CDR2 FYNNEI. CDR3 length: 14 residues. In DNA form, the CDR3 reads TGTGCCAGCATGGACAGGGGGCTAGACAATGAGCAGTTCTTC. Translation: CASMDRGLDNEQFF.

This clonotype was seen many times. The V gene is TRBV5-1, the J gene TRBJ1-1, with D perhaps matching TRBD1 (5 bases). Germline V gene data show CDR1 as SGHRS and CDR2 as YFSETQ. This CDR3 spans 13 amino acids. Trimming cost V 1 base and J 4 bases, with 8 bases left between them. CDR3 loop: CASSLKGFTEAFF. CDR3 sequence (DNA): TGCGCCAGCAGCTTGAAGGGGTTCACTGAAGCTTTCTTT.

In its sample, this clonotype was seen many times. The chain has TRBV20-1 and TRBJ1-5; D gene unclear. The CDR3 is 15 amino acids. V was cut by 3 bases and J by 2 bases, with 14 bases left in between. Germline assignment: CDR1 DFQATT and CDR2 SNEGSKA (reference sequence). CDR3 loop: CSASPSLGGNQPQHF. The CDR3 bases are TGCAGTGCTAGTCCCAGTCTAGGCGGCAATCAGCCCCAGCATTTT.

The sample holds a few counts of this clonotype. The V and J genes are TRBV12-3 or TRBV12-4 and TRBJ1-2; TRBD1 is a possible D gene (5 bases). This CDR3 is built from 13 residues. V shed 5 bases and J shed 6 bases, with 13 bases lying between them. The CDR3 DNA is TGTGCCAGCAGTGGGGGGTATGGGAATGGCTACACCTTC. Translation: CASSGGYGNGYTF.

This clonotype was picked up a small number of times. The chain recombines TRBV12-3 or TRBV12-4 with TRBJ2-5; 8 nucleotides match TRBD2. The CDR3 spans 16 residues. The V gene end was trimmed by 7 bases and the J gene end by 4 bases; junction bases not matched to a gene: 14. The CDR3 DNA follows: TGTGCCAGCACTCCACTTAGCGGGGCCTCCCGAGAGACCCAGTACTTC. It yields the protein CASTPLSGASRETQYF.

The V and J genes are TRBV28 and TRBJ2-7, with 10 bases lining up with TRBD2. Germline loops: CDR1 MDHEN, CDR2 SYDVKM. The CDR3 sequence is 15 residues long. V lost 3 bases and J lost 4; bases outside the gene matches: 6. DNA of the CDR3: TGTGCCAGCAGTTTGGAAGCGGGAGGGGGGTACGAGCAGTACTTC. Encoded protein: CASSLEAGGGYEQYF.

This clonotype has only a few counts. The chain recombines TRBV7-9 with TRBJ2-3; 12 bases match TRBD2. The V gene end was trimmed by 4 bases and the J gene end by 3 bases; junction bases not matched to a gene: 5. There are 16 residues in the CDR3. Looked up from germline, CDR1 is SEHNR and CDR2 is FQNEAQ (reference sequence). The CDR3 reads CASSSLAGGQTDTQYF. CDR3 coding DNA: TGTGCCAGCAGCTCACTAGCGGGGGGACAAACAGATACGCAGTATTTT.

V usage is TRBV4-2 and J usage is TRBJ2-1; 8 bases line up with TRBD2. The ends lost 4 bases at V and 7 bases at J; junction bases unmatched: 6. Germline V gene sequence: CDR1 LGHNA, CDR2 YNFKEQ. The CDR3 is 14 residues long. CDR3 amino acids: CASSRPGGDNEQFF. The CDR3 coding sequence is TGTGCCAGCAGCCGTCCCGGGGGGGATAATGAGCAGTTCTTC.

The chain couples TRBV6-2 or TRBV6-3 to TRBJ2-7; maybe TRBD2 (5 bases). The germline V gene has CDR1 MNHEY and CDR2 SVGEGT. There are 14 residues in the CDR3. V dropped 7 bases and J dropped 1 base, with 14 bases sitting between them. The CDR3 spells CASTGLGRSYEQYF. CDR3 DNA sequence: TGTGCCAGCACCGGTCTGGGGAGATCCTACGAGCAGTACTTC.

This clonotype was counted only a few times. V gene TRBV11-1 combines with J gene TRBJ2-2; 11 positions agree with TRBD2. CDR1 and CDR2 from the germline V gene are SGHAT and FQDESV (reference sequence). The CDR3 totals 16 residues. V lost 5 bases, J lost 4 bases, and 6 bases stayed unmatched. CDR3 sequence reads: CASSPTSGSGTGELFF. The CDR3 DNA reads as TGTGCCAGCAGCCCAACTAGCGGGAGTGGCACCGGGGAGCTGTTTTTT.